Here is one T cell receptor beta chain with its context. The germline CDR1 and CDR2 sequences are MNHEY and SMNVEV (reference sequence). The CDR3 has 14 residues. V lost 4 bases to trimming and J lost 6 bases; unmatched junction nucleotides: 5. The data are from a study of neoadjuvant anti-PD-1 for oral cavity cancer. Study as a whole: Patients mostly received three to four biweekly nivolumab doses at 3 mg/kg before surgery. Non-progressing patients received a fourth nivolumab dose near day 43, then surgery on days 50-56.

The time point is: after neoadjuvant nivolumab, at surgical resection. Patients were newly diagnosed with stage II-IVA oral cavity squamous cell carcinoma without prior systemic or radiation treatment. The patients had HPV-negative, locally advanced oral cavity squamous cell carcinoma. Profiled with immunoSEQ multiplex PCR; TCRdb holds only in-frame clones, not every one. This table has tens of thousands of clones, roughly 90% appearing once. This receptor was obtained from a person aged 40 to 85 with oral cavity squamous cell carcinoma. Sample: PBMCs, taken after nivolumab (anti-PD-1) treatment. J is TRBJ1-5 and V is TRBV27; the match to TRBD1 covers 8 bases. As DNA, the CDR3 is TGTGCCAGCAGTTCACTGACAGGGGTTCAGCCCCAGCATTTT. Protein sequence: CASSSLTGVQPQHF.